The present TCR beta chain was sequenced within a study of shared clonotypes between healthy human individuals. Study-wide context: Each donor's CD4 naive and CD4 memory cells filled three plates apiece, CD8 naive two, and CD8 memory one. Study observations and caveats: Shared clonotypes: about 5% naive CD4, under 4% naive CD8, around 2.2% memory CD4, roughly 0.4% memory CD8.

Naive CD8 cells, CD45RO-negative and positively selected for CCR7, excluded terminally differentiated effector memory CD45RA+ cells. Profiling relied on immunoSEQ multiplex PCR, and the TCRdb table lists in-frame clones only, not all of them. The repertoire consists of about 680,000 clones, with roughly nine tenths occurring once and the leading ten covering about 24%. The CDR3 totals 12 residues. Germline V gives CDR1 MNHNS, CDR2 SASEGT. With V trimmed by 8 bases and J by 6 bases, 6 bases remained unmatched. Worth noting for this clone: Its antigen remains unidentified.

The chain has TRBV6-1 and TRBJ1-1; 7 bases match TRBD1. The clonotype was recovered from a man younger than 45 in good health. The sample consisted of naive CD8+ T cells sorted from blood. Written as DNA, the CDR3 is TGTGCCAGCGGCTGGCAGGGGGCTGAAGCTTTCTTT. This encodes CASGWQGAEAFF.